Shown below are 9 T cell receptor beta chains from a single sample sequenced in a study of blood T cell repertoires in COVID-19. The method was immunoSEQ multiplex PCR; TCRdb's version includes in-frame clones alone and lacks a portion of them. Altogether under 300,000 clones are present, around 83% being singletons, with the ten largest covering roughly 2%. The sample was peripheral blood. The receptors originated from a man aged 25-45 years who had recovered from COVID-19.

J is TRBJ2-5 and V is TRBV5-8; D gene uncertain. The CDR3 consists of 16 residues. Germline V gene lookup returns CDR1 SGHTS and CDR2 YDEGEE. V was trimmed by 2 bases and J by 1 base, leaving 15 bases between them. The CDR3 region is CASSLQPLWAQETQYF. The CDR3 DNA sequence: TGTGCCAGCAGCTTACAGCCGTTATGGGCCCAAGAGACCCAGTACTTC.

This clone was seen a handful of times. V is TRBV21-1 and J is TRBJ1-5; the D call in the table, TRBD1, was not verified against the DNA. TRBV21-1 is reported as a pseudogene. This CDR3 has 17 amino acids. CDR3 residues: CASSKRVKTGAGQPQHF. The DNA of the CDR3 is TGTGCCAGCAGCAAAAGGGTAAAGACAGGGGCAGGTCAGCCCCAGCATTTT.

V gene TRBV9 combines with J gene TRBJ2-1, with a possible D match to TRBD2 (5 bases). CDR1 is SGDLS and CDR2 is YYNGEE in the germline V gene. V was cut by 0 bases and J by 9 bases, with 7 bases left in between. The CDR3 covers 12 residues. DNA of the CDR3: TGTGCCAGCAGCGTAGTCCGGGGTGAGCAGTTCTTC. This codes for CASSVVRGEQFF.

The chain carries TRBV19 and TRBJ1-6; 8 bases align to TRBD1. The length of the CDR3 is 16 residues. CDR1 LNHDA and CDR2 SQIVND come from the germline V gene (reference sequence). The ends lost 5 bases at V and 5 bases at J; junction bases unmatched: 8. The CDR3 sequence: CASSPGTGADNSPLHF. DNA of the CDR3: TGTGCCAGTAGTCCAGGGACAGGAGCCGATAATTCACCCCTCCACTTT.

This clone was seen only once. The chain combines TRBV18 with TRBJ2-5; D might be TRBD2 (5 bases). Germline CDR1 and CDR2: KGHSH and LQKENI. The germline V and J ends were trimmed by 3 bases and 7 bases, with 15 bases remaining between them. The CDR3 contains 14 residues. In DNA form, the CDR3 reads TGTGCCAGCTCACCCGACCGCCGTCGGGGGACCCAGTACTTC. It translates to CASSPDRRRGTQYF.

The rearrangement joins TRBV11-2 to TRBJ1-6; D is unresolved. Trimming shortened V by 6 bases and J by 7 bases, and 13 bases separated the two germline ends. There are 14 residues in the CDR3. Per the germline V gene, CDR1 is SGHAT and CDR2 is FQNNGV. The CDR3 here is CASSSLSENSPLHF. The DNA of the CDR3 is TGTGCCAGCAGTTCTCTTTCAGAAAATTCACCCCTCCACTTT.

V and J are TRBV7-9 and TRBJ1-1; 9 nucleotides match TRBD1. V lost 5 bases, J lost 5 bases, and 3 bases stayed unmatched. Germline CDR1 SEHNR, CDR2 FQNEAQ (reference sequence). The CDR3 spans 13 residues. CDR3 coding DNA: TGTGCCAGCAGCGAGACAGGGGGTACTGAAGCTTTCTTT. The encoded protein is CASSETGGTEAFF.

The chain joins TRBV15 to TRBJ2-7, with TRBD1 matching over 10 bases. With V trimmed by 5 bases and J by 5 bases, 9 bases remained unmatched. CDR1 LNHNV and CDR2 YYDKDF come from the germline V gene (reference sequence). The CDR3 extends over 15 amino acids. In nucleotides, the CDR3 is TGTGCCACCAGCGAACCAGGACAGGGGGTACACGAGCAGTACGTC. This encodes CATSEPGQGVHEQYV.

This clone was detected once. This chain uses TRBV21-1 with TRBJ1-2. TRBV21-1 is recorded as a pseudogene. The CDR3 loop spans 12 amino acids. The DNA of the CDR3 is TGTGCCGGGGGAGGGGCGGACTATGGCTACACCTTC. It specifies CAGGGADYGYTF.